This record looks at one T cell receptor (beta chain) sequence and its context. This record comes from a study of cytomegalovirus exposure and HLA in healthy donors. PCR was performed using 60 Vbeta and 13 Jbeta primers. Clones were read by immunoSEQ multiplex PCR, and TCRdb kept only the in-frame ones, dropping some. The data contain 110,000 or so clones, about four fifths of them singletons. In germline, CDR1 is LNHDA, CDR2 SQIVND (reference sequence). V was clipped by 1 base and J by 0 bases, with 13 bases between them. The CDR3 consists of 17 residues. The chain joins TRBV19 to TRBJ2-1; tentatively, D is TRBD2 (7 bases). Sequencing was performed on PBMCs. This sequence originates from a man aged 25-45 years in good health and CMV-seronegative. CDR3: CASSIGGGLSSYNEQFF. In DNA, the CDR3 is TGTGCCAGTAGTATAGGGGGGGGGCTTAGCTCCTACAATGAGCAGTTCTTC.